Below are 21 T cell receptor beta chains sequenced from a single sample in a study of blood T cell repertoires in COVID-19. TCRdb keeps only in-frame clones here, not all; method: immunoSEQ multiplex PCR. Seen here are about 140,000 clones, about 90% observed once, and the top ten hold 11%. Sequenced: PBMCs or T cells enriched from blood (not recorded which). The receptors here all came from a man aged 55 to 70 who had recovered from COVID-19.

The chain combines TRBV7-8 with TRBJ1-5; 9 bases match TRBD1. This CDR3 is 16 amino acids long. Trimming removed 5 bases from V and 2 bases from J; junction bases left unmatched: 7. Per germline, CDR1 SGHVS and CDR2 FQNEAQ. DNA for the CDR3: TGTGCCAGCAGCCCCGGGACAGGGTTTGGCAATCAGCCCCAGCATTTT. This gives the protein CASSPGTGFGNQPQHF. Drawing the rest from reference TRBV7-8 and TRBJ1-5, the complete variable domain is GAGVSQSPRYKVAKRGQDVALRCDPISGHVSLFWYQQALGQGPEFLTYFQNEAQLDKSGLPSDRFFAERPEGSVSTLKIQRTQQEDSAVYLCASSPGTGFGNQPQHFGDGTRLSIL.

Notes on this clone: Compared with germline, one end of the junction differs, possibly owing to a read error. This CDR3 is also generated by other DNA sequences in the sample. V gene TRBV6-5 combines with J gene TRBJ1-6, with 7 positions matching TRBD1. CDR1 is MNHEY and CDR2 is SVGAGI in the germline V gene. The CDR3 has 15 amino acids. CDR3 in amino acids: CASRDYRDRNSPLHF. CDR3 coding DNA: TGTGCCAGCAGGGATTACCGGGACAGAAATTCACCTCTCCACTTT.

This clone was seen once. The chain's CDR3 is CASSLGDRSYSGNTIYF. The CDR3 coding sequence is TGCGCCAGCAGCCTCGGGGACAGGTCTTACTCTGGAAACACCATATATTTT. The rearrangement links TRBV5-1 to TRBJ1-3; 8 bases are shared with TRBD1. Germline assignment: CDR1 SGHRS and CDR2 YFSETQ. The ends lost 4 bases at V and 0 bases at J; junction bases unmatched: 9. The CDR3 is 17 residues long.

CDR3 region: CASSQDPGGGSYEKLFF. In nucleotides, the CDR3 is TGCGCCAGCAGCCAAGACCCGGGGGGGGGCTCTTATGAAAAACTGTTTTTT. The chain joins TRBV4-1 to TRBJ1-4; D may be TRBD1 (6 bases). Germline V gene data show CDR1 as MGHRA and CDR2 as YSYEKL. V lost 0 bases, J lost 6 bases, and 17 bases lay in between. This CDR3 has 17 amino acids.

This sequence joins TRBV3-1 (or the pseudogene TRBV3-2) and TRBJ1-2, with D possibly matching TRBD1 (5 bases). V lost 0 bases, J lost 6 bases, and 17 bases lay in between. CDR1 and CDR2 (germline): LGHDT, YNNKEL (reference sequence). CDR3 length: 16 amino acids. The CDR3 nucleotides read TGTGCCAGCAGCCAAGATTTCTCGGGAGGGGTGGATGGCTACACCTTC. Translation: CASSQDFSGGVDGYTF.

The genes are TRBV19 and TRBJ1-6; weak D call: TRBD1 (5 bases). Per germline, CDR1 LNHDA and CDR2 SQIVND (reference sequence). V dropped 3 bases and J dropped 0 bases, with 12 bases sitting between them. The CDR3 contains 17 residues. CDR3 coding DNA: TGTGCCAGTAGTATCCGGACACAGAGCTCCTATAATTCACCCCTCCACTTT. Protein product: CASSIRTQSSYNSPLHF.

The chain employs TRBV6-5 and TRBJ1-6; no reliable D call. V was pared by 10 bases and J by 7 bases, with 14 bases between. Germline V lookup: CDR1 MNHEY, CDR2 SVGAGI. The CDR3 totals 13 residues. The DNA for the CDR3 is TGTGCCATCACTACGACCGAAAATTCACCCCTCCACTTT. Its protein product is CAITTTENSPLHF.

The chain has TRBV28 and TRBJ2-1; possible D gene TRBD2, 6 bases. The V and J ends lost 2 bases and 9 bases respectively, with 11 bases between them. CDR3 length: 13 residues. Germline V gene lookup returns CDR1 MDHEN and CDR2 SYDVKM. The CDR3 sequence: CASSLRREREQFF. For the CDR3, the DNA is TGTGCCAGCAGTTTAAGGAGGGAGCGTGAGCAGTTCTTC.

The chain recombines TRBV11-2 with TRBJ2-2; D may be TRBD2 (5 bases). V lost 5 bases and J 6 bases, leaving 13 bases between the germline ends. The CDR3 runs to 14 residues. CDR1 and CDR2 (germline): SGHAT, FQNNGV. As DNA, the CDR3 is TGTGCCAGCAGCCTCAGATGGGGAGCCGGGGAGCTGTTTTTT. It is translated as CASSLRWGAGELFF. Together with reference TRBV11-2 and TRBJ2-2, the CDR3 gives the full variable domain: EAGVAQSPRYKIIEKRQSVAFWCNPISGHATLYWYQQILGQGPKLLIQFQNNGVVDDSQLPKDRFSAERLKGVDSTLKIQPAKLEDSAVYLCASSLRWGAGELFFGEGSRLTVL.

The rearrangement uses TRBV3-1 (or the pseudogene TRBV3-2) and TRBJ2-3, with D unclear. This CDR3 region has 15 residues. In germline, CDR1 is LGHDT, CDR2 YNNKEL (reference sequence). Trimming stripped 1 base from V and 5 bases from J, with 13 bases between. The CDR3 reads CASSQAALARDTQYF. The CDR3 DNA sequence: TGTGCCAGCAGCCAAGCAGCGCTTGCGCGAGATACGCAGTATTTT.

The genes are TRBV19 and TRBJ1-5; 8 nucleotides line up with TRBD1. The CDR3 runs 14 residues. The germline gives CDR1 LNHDA, CDR2 SQIVND (reference sequence). Trimming at V came to 9 bases and at J to 5 bases, leaving 9 bases not matched to a gene. For the CDR3, the DNA is TGTGCCAGCAGGGACAGGAGAAAGTATCAGCCCCAGCATTTT. Its translation: CASRDRRKYQPQHF.

The chain employs TRBV28 and TRBJ1-5; D is perhaps TRBD1 (5 bases). Germline V gene sequence: CDR1 MDHEN, CDR2 SYDVKM. The CDR3 is 14 amino acids. V dropped 6 bases and J dropped 3 bases, with 12 bases sitting between them. The CDR3 sequence: CASSRAGYNQPQHF. The CDR3 DNA reads as TGTGCCAGCAGCCGGGCAGGGTACAATCAGCCCCAGCATTTT. Drawing the rest from reference TRBV28 and TRBJ1-5, the complete variable domain is DVKVTQSSRYLVKRTGEKVFLECVQDMDHENMFWYRQDPGLGLRLIYFSYDVKMKEKGDIPEGYSVSREKKERFSLILESASTNQTSMYLCASSRAGYNQPQHFGDGTRLSIL.

The chain recombines TRBV19 with TRBJ2-5, with TRBD2 matching over 7 bases. Germline CDR1 is LNHDA and CDR2 is SQIVND (reference sequence). CDR3 length: 16 residues. Trimming cost V 6 bases and J 5 bases; bases outside gene matches: 15. This chain's CDR3 is CASRGSSGRYGETQYF. The CDR3, as DNA: TGTGCCAGTAGAGGGTCTAGCGGTCGATATGGGGAGACCCAGTACTTC.

V usage is TRBV5-4 and J usage is TRBJ2-1; 10 bases agree with TRBD2. V was clipped by 2 bases and J by 8 bases; unmatched bases: 4. This CDR3 contains 14 residues. The V gene's germline CDR1 is SGHNT and CDR2 YYREEE (reference sequence). The CDR3 DNA sequence: TGTGCCAGCAGCTTAGCGGGAGGGCCGTATGAGCAGTTCTTC. Translating gives CASSLAGGPYEQFF.

The chain is built from TRBV7-2 and TRBJ2-2; no clear D. Germline V gene data show CDR1 as SGHTA and CDR2 as FQGNSA. The V end was cut by 2 bases, the J end by 0 bases, with 7 bases between. This CDR3 is 15 amino acids long. CDR3 nucleotide sequence: TGTGCCAGCAGCTTAATTTCAGCGAACACCGGGGAGCTGTTTTTT. Amino acids: CASSLISANTGELFF.

As concerns this clone: One junction end disagrees with the germline gene, perhaps due to a read error. Other DNA sequences from this sample encode an identical CDR3 as well. V usage is TRBV28 and J usage is TRBJ2-4, with 9 bases fitting TRBD2. Germline V lookup: CDR1 MDHEN, CDR2 SYDVKM. The CDR3 has 15 residues. The CDR3 loop reads CARGPRGGPKNIQYF. The CDR3 DNA follows: TGCGCCCGCGGACCGCGGGGGGGCCCCAAAAACATTCAGTACTTC.

The rearrangement uses TRBV30 and TRBJ1-5, with D unresolved. The V gene's germline CDR1 is GTSNPN and CDR2 SVGIG (reference sequence). Trimming cost V 0 bases and J 6 bases, with 6 bases left between them. This CDR3 is 12 amino acids long. The chain's CDR3 is CAWSVPSQPQHF. CDR3 sequence (DNA): TGTGCCTGGAGTGTACCGAGTCAGCCCCAGCATTTT.

The chain employs TRBV6-5 and TRBJ2-1; TRBD1 might be the D (6 bases). This CDR3 has 11 amino acids. Trimming pared 7 bases from V and 9 bases from J, leaving 10 bases between. Germline V gene data show CDR1 as MNHEY and CDR2 as SVGAGI. The CDR3 sequence is CASTRGGEQFF. The CDR3 region has the DNA TGTGCCAGCACACGAGGGGGTGAGCAGTTCTTC.

This CDR3 reads CASSYSIGGGQPQHF. In nucleotides, the CDR3 is TGTGCCAGCAGTTACTCGATTGGGGGCGGACAGCCCCAGCATTTT. The rearrangement uses TRBV6-2 or TRBV6-3 and TRBJ1-5, with TRBD1 as a possible D gene (6 bases). This CDR3 comprises 15 residues. The germline gives CDR1 MNHEY, CDR2 SVGEGT. V dropped 0 bases and J dropped 7 bases, with 13 bases sitting between them.

This clone has more than one count but fewer than ten. The gene calls are TRBV3-1 (or the pseudogene TRBV3-2) and TRBJ1-1; D possibly corresponds to TRBD1 (5 bases). Between the trimmed V and J ends, which lost 3 bases and 0 bases, there was a span of 11 bases. This CDR3 comprises 15 residues. Germline V lookup: CDR1 LGHDT, CDR2 YNNKEL (reference sequence). For the CDR3, the DNA is TGTGCCAGCAGCCAGCAGGGTTACATGAACACTGAAGCTTTCTTT. This gives the protein CASSQQGYMNTEAFF.

The chain carries TRBV11-2 and TRBJ1-2; TRBD1 is a possible D gene (5 bases). The germline V gene has CDR1 SGHAT and CDR2 FQNNGV. The CDR3 is 14 amino acids. Trimming cost V 1 base and J 6 bases, with 12 bases left between them. In DNA form, the CDR3 reads TGTGCCAGCAGCTTAGTTGGGCAGGGAAATGGCTACACCTTC. Encoded protein: CASSLVGQGNGYTF.